This T cell receptor beta chain was captured in a study of T cell responses to AZD1222 COVID-19 vaccine. Study-level findings and limits: White British ancestry dominated among donors, who included more females, and clonal diversity was possibly underestimated.

Sequenced by immunoSEQ multiplex PCR; TCRdb stores in-frame clones only, minus some. The table shows about 190,000 clones, with roughly 93% occurring only once. Concerning this clone itself: The antigen is not known.

The specimen was peripheral blood, collected on day 0 of AZD1222 vaccination. The receptor comes from an adult in good health.

The CDR3 loop reads CASSPGGSDEKLFF. The CDR3 bases are TGTGCCAGCTCACCAGGGGGGTCGGATGAAAAACTGTTTTTT. The chain uses TRBV18 and TRBJ1-4; D might be TRBD1 (5 bases). With 2 bases removed from V and 6 bases from J, the gap between germline ends came to 10 bases. Germline values: CDR1 KGHSH, CDR2 LQKENI. The CDR3 totals 14 residues.